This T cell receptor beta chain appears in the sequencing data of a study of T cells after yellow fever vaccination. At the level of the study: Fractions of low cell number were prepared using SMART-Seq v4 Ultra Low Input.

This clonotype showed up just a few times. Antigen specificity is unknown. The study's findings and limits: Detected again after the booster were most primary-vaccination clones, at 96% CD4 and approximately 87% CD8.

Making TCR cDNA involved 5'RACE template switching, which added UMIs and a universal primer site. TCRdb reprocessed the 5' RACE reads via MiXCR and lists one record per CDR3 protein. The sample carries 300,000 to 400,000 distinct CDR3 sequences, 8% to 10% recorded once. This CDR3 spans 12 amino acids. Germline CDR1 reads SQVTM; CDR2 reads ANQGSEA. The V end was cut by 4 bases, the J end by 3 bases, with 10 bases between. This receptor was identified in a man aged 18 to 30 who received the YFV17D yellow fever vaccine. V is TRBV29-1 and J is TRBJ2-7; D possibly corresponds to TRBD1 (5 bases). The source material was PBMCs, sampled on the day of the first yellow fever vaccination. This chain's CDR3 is CSVVRDNYEQYF. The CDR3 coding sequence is TGCAGCGTTGTCAGGGATAACTACGAGCAGTACTTC.